Given below is one T cell receptor beta chain in context. The antigen is not known. Drawn from each donor were approximately 9.5 milliliters of peripheral blood. Germline V gene lookup returns CDR1 SGHTA and CDR2 FQGNSA. The CDR3 consists of 13 residues. Between the trimmed V and J ends, which lost 1 base and 10 bases, there was a span of 11 bases. The use of a sample-barcoded 5' primer and a J-beta primer mix characterized a second PCR of about 7 to 12 cycles. TCRdb itself ran the 5' RACE reads through MiXCR, one entry per CDR3 protein. The sample holds 660,000 or so distinct CDR3 sequences; around 54% are singletons and the top ten take 30% to 45%. The data derive from a study of blood T cells in healthy people across ages. Findings and caveats of the study: Per million T cells, the diversity of TCR beta decreased roughly linearly as age advanced. Any changes in expanded clonotypes were possibly confounded, as donor CMV status remained unknown. In long-lived donors, naive CD4+ cell counts and diversity exceeded those of aged donors.

The receptor's source is a man in his fifties or sixties in good health. This sequence joins TRBV7-2 and TRBJ2-1, with D uncertain. Sequencing was carried out using blood. The CDR3 sequence is CASSLVGPGEQFF. CDR3 coding DNA: TGTGCCAGCAGCTTAGTTGGCCCTGGGGAGCAGTTCTTC.